This T cell receptor beta chain was sequenced in a study of cytomegalovirus exposure and HLA in healthy donors. The study's findings and limits: When analyzed later, a missense DCLRE1C variant was found to be linked to TCR beta V- and J-gene trimming. One later analysis reportedly identified an Asian-associated ancestry cluster that showed fewer N-insertions than the roughly 600-donor mean.

This clone was recorded only once. Its specificity is not known. The same CDR3 arises from other DNA sequences in this sample as well. Trimming removed 2 bases from V and 3 bases from J; junction bases left unmatched: 5. This CDR3 is built from 15 residues. CDR1 and CDR2 (germline): LNHDA, SQIVND (reference sequence). PCR involved 60 Vbeta and 13 Jbeta primers. Measured with immunoSEQ multiplex PCR; TCRdb has only the in-frame clones, and not every one. The sample has some 130,000 clones; 77% are singletons. The origin of this receptor is a man aged 25 to 45 in good health and CMV-seronegative. The chain uses TRBV19 and TRBJ2-3, with 7 bases that match TRBD1. Input material: PBMCs. The CDR3 reads CASSITTRGTDTQYF. Here the CDR3 DNA reads TGTGCCAGTAGTATAACTACCAGGGGGACAGATACGCAGTATTTT.